This T cell receptor beta chain was captured in a study of regulatory T cells in long-lasting Graves disease. Documented time point: newly diagnosed GD, antithyroid drugs for less than 3 months. PBMC-extracted RNA yielded the TCR library. Building the TCR beta libraries relied on iRepertoire HTBI primers, and CDR3 regions underwent Arm-PCR. One entry per CDR3 protein results from TCRdb running MiXCR on the multiplex PCR reads. Among 350,000 to 550,000 distinct CDR3 sequences listed, 11% to 15% were seen once. This CDR3 comprises 13 residues. Germline assignment: CDR1 GTSNPN and CDR2 SVGIG (reference sequence). Trimming took off 0 bases at V and 5 bases at J, with 8 bases between the two ends. The same data also went into a second study, on T cells in Graves' hyperthyroidism and ophthalmopathy. This second study says: In the blood, most expanded thyroid clonotypes above 0.001 appeared as well. Ophthalmopathy cases were set apart from stable hyperthyroidism by a 13 V-J model.

The gene calls are TRBV30 and TRBJ1-5; the D is unclear. This specimen consisted of peripheral blood mononuclear cells (PBMCs), obtained at new diagnosis, from a patient treated with antithyroid drugs. The sequence was collected from a woman aged 45-60 years with Graves disease. CDR3: CAWSVAEDQPQHF. The CDR3 DNA reads TGTGCCTGGAGTGTAGCGGAGGATCAGCCCCAGCATTTT.